Listed here are 29 T cell receptor beta chains from one sample, sequenced in a study of T cells in women clearing cervical HPV infection. TCRdb's table, derived via immunoSEQ multiplex PCR, lists solely in-frame clones and lacks some. The sample table sets out some 37,000 clones. Specimen: blood buffy coat. Receptors originate from a woman aged 18 to 75 with a cervical HPV16 infection that either progressed to CIN3+ or cleared (not recorded which).

In regard to this clone: The CDR3 is cut off 3 residues early in the read; its end comes from the germline J gene. The chain has TRBV10-3 and TRBJ2-7; tentatively, D is TRBD1 (6 bases). Deletions cut 6 bases from V and 6 bases from J, with 15 bases between. Per the germline V gene, CDR1 is ENHRY and CDR2 is SYGVKD. This CDR3 spans 13 amino acids. CDR3 DNA (partial): TGTGCCATCAGCGGGGACATAGGAGGCGAG. Its protein product is CAISGDIGGE. The complete CDR3 protein is CAISGDIGGEQYF.

On this clone: The observed sequence ends 3 residues before the CDR3 terminus, with the missing tail filled in from the germline J gene. The chain joins TRBV30 to TRBJ1-5; tentative D call: TRBD1 (5 bases). Germline V lookup: CDR1 GTSNPN, CDR2 SVGIG (reference sequence). V lost 1 base, J lost 3 bases, and 7 bases lay in between. The CDR3 length is 13 residues. The sequenced part of the CDR3 DNA is TGTGCCTGGAGTGGACAGCTCAATCAGCCC. It encodes CAWSGQLNQP. The whole CDR3 protein is CAWSGQLNQPQHF.

In regard to this clone: Coverage ceases 3 residues before the CDR3 finishes, and the germline J gene fills in the end. The rearrangement uses TRBV5-1 and TRBJ1-4, with TRBD1 matching 7 bases. CDR1 SGHRS and CDR2 YFSETQ come from the germline V gene. J lost 7 bases, V lost 4 bases, and 16 bases had no gene match. This CDR3 is built from 17 residues. The sequenced part of the CDR3 DNA is TGCGCCAGCAGCAGAAATTCCCCAGACAGGGCCTCTGAAAAA. The encoded protein is CASSRNSPDRASEK. The whole CDR3 region reads CASSRNSPDRASEKLFF.

This clone is deemed large by its frequency. The CDR3 is cut off 3 residues early in the read; its end comes from the germline J gene. This same CDR3 is encoded by further DNA sequences in the sample. V usage is TRBV7-8 and J usage is TRBJ2-7; 8 nucleotides agree with TRBD2. CDR3 size: 16 residues. Germline CDR1 reads SGHVS; CDR2 reads FQNEAQ. With V trimmed by 1 base and J by 0 bases, 5 bases remained unmatched. CDR3 sequence: CASSLGTSGSSYEQYF. The CDR3 bases that were read are TGTGCCAGCAGCTTAGGAACTAGCGGAAGCTCCTACGAG.

As concerns this clone: The CDR3 goes on 3 residues after the read ends, and that part is filled in from the germline J gene. This sequence joins TRBV6-2 or TRBV6-3 and TRBJ2-3; 10 nucleotides line up with TRBD2. This CDR3 has 16 amino acids. Trimming took 6 bases from V and 1 from J; bases not matched to a gene: 7. The germline V gene has CDR1 MNHEY and CDR2 SVGEGT. CDR3 sequence: CASSRTSGGGTDTQYF. The covered CDR3 bases are TGTGCCAGCAGCCGGACTAGCGGAGGGGGCACAGATACG.

To note about this clone: The observed sequence ends 3 residues before the CDR3 terminus, with the missing tail filled in from the germline J gene. The gene calls are TRBV28 and TRBJ1-6, with 8 bases aligning to TRBD1. The CDR3 sequence is 15 residues long. V lost 4 bases, J lost 2 bases, and 1 base stayed unmatched. Germline values: CDR1 MDHEN, CDR2 SYDVKM. The CDR3 reads CASSYRGTYNSPLHF. CDR3 bases read: TGTGCCAGCAGTTACAGGGGGACCTATAATTCACCC. The variable domain in full, with the rest retrieved from reference TRBV28 and TRBJ1-6, is DVKVTQSSRYLVKRTGEKVFLECVQDMDHENMFWYRQDPGLGLRLIYFSYDVKMKEKGDIPEGYSVSREKKERFSLILESASTNQTSMYLCASSYRGTYNSPLHFGNGTRLTVT.

With regard to this clone: The read is 3 residues too short to cover the CDR3 end, so that end is filled in from the germline J gene. The chain has TRBV7-2 and TRBJ2-1, with TRBD1 matching 8 bases. V lost 0 bases and J lost 8; bases outside the gene matches: 12. The CDR3 extends over 17 amino acids. The germline CDR1 and CDR2 sequences are SGHTA and FQGNSA. The CDR3 bases that were read are TGTGCCAGCAGCTTAGCTTTCTCAACAGGGGGTATCGATGAG. Its translation is CASSLAFSTGGIDE. Given in full, the CDR3 is CASSLAFSTGGIDEQFF.

As concerns this clone: From the germline J gene comes the end of the CDR3, since the read stops 3 residues before it. The chain carries TRBV28 and TRBJ2-7; 8 nucleotides agree with TRBD1. The length of the CDR3 is 16 residues. Germline loops: CDR1 MDHEN, CDR2 SYDVKM. The V gene end was trimmed by 4 bases and the J gene end by 3 bases; junction bases not matched to a gene: 11. The CDR3 DNA, read in part, is TGTGCCAGCAGTTCAATTACAGGGGGAGTCGGCTACGAG. Amino acids: CASSSITGGVGYE. Given in full, the CDR3 is CASSSITGGVGYEQYF.

For this clone: The read falls 3 residues short of the CDR3 end, and the missing part is taken from the germline J gene. The rearrangement uses TRBV5-1 and TRBJ1-2; D perhaps matches TRBD1 (5 bases). The CDR3 runs to 17 residues. Germline-derived CDR1 and CDR2 are SGHRS and YFSETQ. Trimming removed 0 bases at V and 6 bases at J, with 21 bases between. CDR3: CASSLAARDWGGNGYTF. The DNA read from the CDR3 is TGCGCCAGCAGCTTGGCTGCGCGAGACTGGGGGGGTAATGGC.

As to this clone: The missing CDR3 end, 3 residues past where the read stops, is filled in from the germline J gene. J is TRBJ2-7 and V is TRBV7-6; 10 nucleotides line up with TRBD2. J gave up 4 bases and V 5 bases, and 14 bases lay outside the gene matches. Germline V lookup: CDR1 SGHVS, CDR2 FNYEAQ. This CDR3 comprises 17 residues. CDR3 residues: CASSAPPVGLAEYEQYF. Incomplete CDR3 DNA: TGTGCCAGCAGCGCTCCACCGGTAGGACTAGCGGAGTACGAG.

Remarks on this clone: The sequenced fragment ends 3 residues before the CDR3 boundary, so the rest is inferred from the germline J gene. The chain joins TRBV6-2 or TRBV6-3 to TRBJ2-3; 9 bases are a match to TRBD1. The germline V gene encodes CDR1 MNHEY and CDR2 SVGEGT. V lost 6 bases, J lost 4 bases, and 11 bases stayed unmatched. The CDR3 contains 16 residues. Incomplete CDR3 DNA: TGTGCCAGCAGCGAACCTCCGGGACAGGGTGCAGATACG. It yields the protein CASSEPPGQGADT. The CDR3 reads in full as CASSEPPGQGADTQYF.

For this clone: The read stops 3 residues short of the end of the CDR3; the missing end is completed from the germline J gene. The chain couples TRBV5-4 to TRBJ2-5; perhaps TRBD2 as D (6 bases). The CDR3 has 15 residues. The V gene lost 4 bases and the J gene lost 3 bases, with 16 bases spanning the gap. CDR1 and CDR2 from the germline V gene are SGHNT and YYREEE (reference sequence). Incomplete CDR3 DNA: TGTGCCAGCAGCGCGACTGTTCAGCGGGAAGAGACC. Amino acid sequence: CASSATVQREET. The whole CDR3 sequence reads CASSATVQREETQYF.

Comment on this clone: The CDR3 goes on 3 residues after the read ends, and that part is filled in from the germline J gene. This chain uses TRBV19 with TRBJ1-4; TRBD1 matches at 7 bases. Germline CDR1 and CDR2: LNHDA and SQIVND (reference sequence). CDR3 length equals 17 residues. V gave up 7 bases and J gave up 8 bases; unmatched junction bases: 19. CDR3 bases read: TGTGCCAGTACCTCCCGGACAGGACGTCGGATTTCGGAAAAA. Protein: CASTSRTGRRISEK. The CDR3 reads in full as CASTSRTGRRISEKLFF.

A word on this clone: The CDR3 end falls 3 residues outside the read, so it is completed with the germline J gene. The genes are TRBV28 and TRBJ2-7, with 13 bases identical to TRBD2. CDR1 MDHEN and CDR2 SYDVKM come from the germline V gene. The CDR3 has 18 amino acids. Trimming cost V 3 bases and J 0 bases; bases outside gene matches: 8. Here the CDR3 reads CASSFPTSGRALSYEQYF. CDR3 DNA (partial): TGTGCCAGCAGTTTCCCTACTAGCGGGAGGGCCCTCTCCTACGAG.

In regard to this clone: The DNA ends 3 residues before the CDR3 does, and the rest of the CDR3 is filled in from the germline J gene. The rearrangement links TRBV18 to TRBJ1-2; 8 nucleotides agree with TRBD1. Germline V gives CDR1 KGHSH, CDR2 LQKENI. The CDR3 is made up of 15 amino acids. CDR3 region: CASSPSAGGTDTYTF. CDR3 bases read: TGTGCCAGCTCACCTTCGGCAGGGGGCACAGATACC.

With respect to this clone: The CDR3 end lies 3 residues beyond the end of the read and is filled in from the germline J gene. The chain links TRBV9 to TRBJ2-5; D may be TRBD1 (5 bases). The CDR3 spans 13 residues. CDR1 and CDR2 from the germline V gene are SGDLS and YYNGEE. V was trimmed by 3 bases and J by 3 bases, leaving 9 bases between them. The CDR3 bases that were read are TGTGCCAGCAGCGAGGGGATTAAAGAGACC. It is translated as CASSEGIKET. The entire CDR3 protein reads CASSEGIKETQYF.

As concerns this clone: The read comes to an end 3 residues before the CDR3 does, leaving the germline J gene to fill in the end. The gene calls are TRBV7-2 and TRBJ1-6, with TRBD1 matching over 7 bases. This CDR3 region has 14 residues. CDR1 and CDR2 from the germline V gene are SGHTA and FQGNSA. V gave up 5 bases and J gave up 7 bases; unmatched junction bases: 5. CDR3 DNA, as far as it was read: TGTGCCAGCAGCCTCGGGACAGCGAATTCACCC. Encoded protein: CASSLGTANSP. The whole CDR3 region reads CASSLGTANSPLHF.

Remarks on this clone: With the read ending 3 residues before the CDR3 end, the germline J gene is used to fill in that end. Other DNA sequences within the sample encode an identical CDR3. The rearrangement joins TRBV5-1 to TRBJ2-5, with TRBD2 matching over 10 bases. The germline V gene encodes CDR1 SGHRS and CDR2 YFSETQ. V lost 2 bases and J lost 2; bases outside the gene matches: 3. This CDR3 has 15 residues. The CDR3 bases that were read are TGCGCCAGCAGCTTTAGCGGGGGGACACAAGAGACC. Its protein is CASSFSGGTQET. In full, the CDR3 reads CASSFSGGTQETQYF.

Comments on this clone: The CDR3 is cut off 3 residues early in the read; its end comes from the germline J gene. This chain links TRBV4-2 with TRBJ1-2; 7 positions match TRBD1. Germline CDR1 reads LGHNA; CDR2 reads YNFKEQ. J was trimmed by 4 bases and V by 2 bases; bases with no gene match: 10. This CDR3 has 16 amino acids. The CDR3 reads CASSQSSGQAFYGYTF. CDR3 DNA, as far as it was read: TGTGCCAGCAGCCAATCCTCCGGACAGGCGTTCTATGGC.

Notes on this clone: With the read ending 3 residues before the CDR3 end, the germline J gene is used to fill in that end. The chain links TRBV11-2 to TRBJ2-1; tentative D call: TRBD2 (5 bases). CDR1 is SGHAT, CDR2 FQNNGV, per germline. The germline V and J ends were trimmed by 1 base and 3 bases, with 7 bases remaining between them. The CDR3 runs to 14 residues. The CDR3 bases that were read are TGTGCCAGCAGCTTAGTAGCGAGCTACAATGAG. It is translated as CASSLVASYNE. The complete CDR3 sequence is CASSLVASYNEQFF.

As for this clone: From the germline J gene comes the end of the CDR3, since the read stops 3 residues before it. The rearrangement links TRBV10-3 to TRBJ2-2; D unclear. Trimming took 6 bases from V and 6 from J, leaving 8 bases between them. There are 12 residues in the CDR3. Germline V lookup: CDR1 ENHRY, CDR2 SYGVKD. CDR3 sequence reads: CAISREPGELFF. The covered CDR3 bases are TGTGCCATCAGCCGCGAGCCCGGGGAG.

In the case of this clone: The read stops 3 residues short of the end of the CDR3; the missing end is completed from the germline J gene. The genes are TRBV6-2 or TRBV6-3 and TRBJ2-3; 10 bases align to TRBD2. This CDR3 is built from 15 residues. Trimming at V came to 2 bases and at J to 2 bases, leaving 1 base not matched to a gene. The germline gives CDR1 MNHEY, CDR2 SVGEGT. Partial CDR3 DNA: TGTGCCAGCAGTTACGGACTAGCGGACACAGATACG. Translating gives CASSYGLADTDT. Given in full, the CDR3 is CASSYGLADTDTQYF.

Points on this clone: Read sequence stops 3 residues before the CDR3 end, and the germline J gene provides the missing end. This chain joins TRBV6-2 or TRBV6-3 and TRBJ2-3, with 7 positions matching TRBD2. J gave up 2 bases and V 6 bases, and 8 bases lay outside the gene matches. CDR1 is MNHEY and CDR2 is SVGEGT in the germline V gene. CDR3 length: 15 residues. The sequenced CDR3 bases are TGTGCCAGCAGGGCGGGGGAGACCGACACAGATACG. It yields the protein CASRAGETDTDT. The whole CDR3 is CASRAGETDTDTQYF.

Note on this clone: The read terminates 3 residues ahead of where the CDR3 ends, so the germline J gene completes it. The rearrangement uses TRBV7-9 and TRBJ2-5, with a possible D match to TRBD1 (6 bases). From germline, CDR1 is SEHNR and CDR2 FQNEAQ (reference sequence). Between the trimmed V and J ends, which lost 1 base and 2 bases, there was a span of 11 bases. CDR3 length: 15 amino acids. This chain's CDR3 is CASSLGTVLQETQYF. Incomplete CDR3 DNA: TGTGCCAGCAGCTTAGGGACAGTTCTTCAAGAGACC.

Concerning this clone itself: The observed sequence ends 3 residues before the CDR3 terminus, with the missing tail filled in from the germline J gene. V gene TRBV20-1 combines with J gene TRBJ1-2, with D possibly TRBD1 on 6 matching bases. CDR3 size: 12 residues. The germline gives CDR1 DFQATT, CDR2 SNEGSKA (reference sequence). Trimming took off 6 bases at V and 2 bases at J, with 10 bases between the two ends. Partial CDR3 DNA: TGCAGTGCATACAGGGTAAACTATGGC. It encodes CSAYRVNYG. The full CDR3 protein reads CSAYRVNYGYTF.

Notes on this clone: Read data end 3 residues before the CDR3 end; the end is taken from the germline J gene. The chain employs TRBV12-3 or TRBV12-4 and TRBJ2-3, with a tentative D call TRBD1 (6 bases). Deletions cut 8 bases from V and 0 bases from J, with 15 bases between. The CDR3 has 15 amino acids. The CDR3 spells CASSRDTPSTDTQYF. The CDR3 bases that were read are TGTGCCAGCTCGAGGGACACTCCAAGCACAGATACG.

Comments on this clone: The observed sequence ends 3 residues before the CDR3 terminus, with the missing tail filled in from the germline J gene. The chain couples TRBV30 to TRBJ1-5; the match to TRBD1 covers 8 bases. V gave up 1 base and J gave up 7 bases; unmatched junction bases: 3. The CDR3 consists of 13 residues. Germline lookup yields CDR1 GTSNPN and CDR2 SVGIG (reference sequence). The sequenced CDR3 bases are TGTGCCTGGAGTGGGACAGGGACGCAGCCC. Amino acid sequence: CAWSGTGTQP. The CDR3 in its entirety is CAWSGTGTQPQHF.

Comments on this clone: The read gets to within 3 residues of the CDR3 end, and the germline J gene fills in the rest. This sequence joins TRBV6-4 and TRBJ1-2; the D gene is possibly TRBD1 (6 bases). Trimming left V 11 bases short and J 3 bases short, with 7 bases between. This CDR3 has 10 amino acids. Germline V gene data show CDR1 as MRHNA and CDR2 as SNTAGT. CDR3 DNA (partial): TGTGCCGGGGGCGACTATGGC. Residues: CAGGDYG. The full CDR3 protein is CAGGDYGYTF.

With respect to this clone: Read data end 3 residues before the CDR3 end; the end is taken from the germline J gene. This chain joins TRBV5-1 and TRBJ2-5; a possible D gene is TRBD1 (5 bases). The germline V gene has CDR1 SGHRS and CDR2 YFSETQ. The CDR3 runs to 16 residues. Trimming removed 0 bases from V and 5 bases from J, with 17 bases in between. CDR3 sequence reads: CASSLARAGLTETQYF. The part of the CDR3 DNA that was read is TGCGCCAGCAGCTTGGCCCGGGCAGGGCTTACGGAGACC. Together with reference TRBV5-1 and TRBJ2-5, the CDR3 gives the full variable domain: KAGVTQTPRYLIKTRGQQVTLSCSPISGHRSVSWYQQTPGQGLQFLFEYFSETQRNKGNFPGRFSGRQFSNSRSEMNVSTLELGDSALYLCASSLARAGLTETQYFGPGTRLLVL.